This entry lists 2 T cell receptor beta chains sequenced from one sample in a study of molecular identifiers for immune sequencing clone quantification. From the PCR reads, TCRdb called clonotypes with MiXCR, one entry per CDR3 protein. The table has around 460,000 distinct CDR3 sequences, under 30% seen once. Sequenced: naive CD8+ T cells from blood, with Jurkat cell RNA spiked in. Specified subset: FACS-sorted CD8+CD4-CCR7+CD45RA+ naive T cells. These receptors were collected from a human donor in good health. Some libraries in this study had Jurkat cell RNA spiked in.

In this sample, this clonotype turned up many times. The chain uses TRBV2 and TRBJ1-2; 7 bases match TRBD1. Germline CDR1 SNHLY, CDR2 FYNNEI. The CDR3 has 15 residues. After removal of 5 bases from V and 3 bases from J, the junction contained 9 bases not matched to a gene. The chain's CDR3 is CASSPEITGDYGYTF. Here the CDR3 DNA reads TGTGCCAGCAGTCCAGAAATTACAGGGGACTATGGCTACACCTTC.

J is TRBJ1-5 and V is TRBV6-5; no clear D gene. Germline-derived CDR1 and CDR2 are MNHEY and SVGAGI. Trimming removed 5 bases from V and 6 bases from J, with 11 bases in between. The CDR3 is made up of 13 amino acids. Here the CDR3 DNA reads TGTGCCAGCAGTCTAGGGCGAAGTCAGCCCCAGCATTTT. Its protein is CASSLGRSQPQHF.